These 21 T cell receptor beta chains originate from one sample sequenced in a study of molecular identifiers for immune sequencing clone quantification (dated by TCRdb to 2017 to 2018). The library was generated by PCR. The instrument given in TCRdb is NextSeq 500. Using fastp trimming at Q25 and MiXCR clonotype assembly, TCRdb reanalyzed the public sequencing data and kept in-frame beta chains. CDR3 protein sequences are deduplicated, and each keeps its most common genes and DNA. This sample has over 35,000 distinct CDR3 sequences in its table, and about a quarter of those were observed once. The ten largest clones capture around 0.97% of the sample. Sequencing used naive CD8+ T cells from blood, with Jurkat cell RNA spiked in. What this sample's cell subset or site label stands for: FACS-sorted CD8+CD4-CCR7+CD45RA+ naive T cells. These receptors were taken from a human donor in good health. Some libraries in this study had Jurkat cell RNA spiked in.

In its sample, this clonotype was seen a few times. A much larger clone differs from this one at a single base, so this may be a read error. The CDR3 protein is CASSATDSNQPQHF. The CDR3 bases are TGTGCCAGCAGTGCGACCGATAGCAATCAGCCCCAGCATTTT. This rearrangement joins TRBV6-1 to TRBJ1-5; D not resolved. Germline loops: CDR1 MNHNS, CDR2 SASEGT. V lost 4 bases and J 0 bases, leaving 7 bases between the germline ends. This CDR3 region has 14 residues.

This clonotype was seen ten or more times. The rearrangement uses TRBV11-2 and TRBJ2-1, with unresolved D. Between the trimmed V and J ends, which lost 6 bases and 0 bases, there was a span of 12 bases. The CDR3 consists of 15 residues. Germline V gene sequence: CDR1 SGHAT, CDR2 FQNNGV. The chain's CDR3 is CASSPYLSSYNEQFF. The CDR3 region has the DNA TGTGCCAGCAGTCCCTACCTGAGCTCCTACAATGAGCAGTTCTTC. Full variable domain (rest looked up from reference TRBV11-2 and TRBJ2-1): EAGVAQSPRYKIIEKRQSVAFWCNPISGHATLYWYQQILGQGPKLLIQFQNNGVVDDSQLPKDRFSAERLKGVDSTLKIQPAKLEDSAVYLCASSPYLSSYNEQFFGPGTRLTVL.

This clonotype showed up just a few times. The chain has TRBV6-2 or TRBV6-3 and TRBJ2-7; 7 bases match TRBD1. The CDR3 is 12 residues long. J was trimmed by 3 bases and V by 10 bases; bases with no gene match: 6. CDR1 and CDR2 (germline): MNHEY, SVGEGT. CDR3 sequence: CATRQGIYEQYF. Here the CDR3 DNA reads TGTGCCACCCGACAGGGCATCTACGAGCAGTACTTC.

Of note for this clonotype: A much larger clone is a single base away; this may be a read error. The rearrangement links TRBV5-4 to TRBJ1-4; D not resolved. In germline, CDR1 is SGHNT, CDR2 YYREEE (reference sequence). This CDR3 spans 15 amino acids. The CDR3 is CASSLSAGDNEKQFF. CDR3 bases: TGTGCCAGCAGCTTGTCGGCAGGCGATAATGAAAAACAGTTTTTT.

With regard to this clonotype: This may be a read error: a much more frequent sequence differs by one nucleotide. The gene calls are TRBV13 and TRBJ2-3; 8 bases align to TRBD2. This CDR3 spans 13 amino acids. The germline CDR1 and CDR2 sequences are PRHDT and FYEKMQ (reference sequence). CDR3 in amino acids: CAGSLTSADTQYF. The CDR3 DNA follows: TGTGCCGGCAGCTTGACTAGCGCAGATACGCAGTATTTT.

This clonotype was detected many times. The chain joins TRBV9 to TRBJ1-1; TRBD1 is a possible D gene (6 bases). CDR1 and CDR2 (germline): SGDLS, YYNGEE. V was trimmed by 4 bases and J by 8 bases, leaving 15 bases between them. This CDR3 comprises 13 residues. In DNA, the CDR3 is TGTGCCAGCAGCTCTTCCGGGACATCCGAAGCTTTCTTT. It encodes CASSSSGTSEAFF.

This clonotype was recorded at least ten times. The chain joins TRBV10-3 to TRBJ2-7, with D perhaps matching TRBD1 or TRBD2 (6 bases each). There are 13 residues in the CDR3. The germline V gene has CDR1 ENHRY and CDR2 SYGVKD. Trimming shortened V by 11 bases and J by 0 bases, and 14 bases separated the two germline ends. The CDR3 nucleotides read TGTGCCCCCGGAGGGGGAAGCTCCTACGAGCAGTACTTC. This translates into CAPGGGSSYEQYF.

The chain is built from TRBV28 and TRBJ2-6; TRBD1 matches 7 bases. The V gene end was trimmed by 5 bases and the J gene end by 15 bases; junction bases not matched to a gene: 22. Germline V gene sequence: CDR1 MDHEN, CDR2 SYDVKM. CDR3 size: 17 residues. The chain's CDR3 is CASSKGTVVVSHNSLTF. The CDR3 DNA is TGTGCCAGCAGTAAGGGGACAGTCGTGGTCTCTCATAATTCCCTGACTTTC. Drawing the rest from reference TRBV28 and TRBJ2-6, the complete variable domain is DVKVTQSSRYLVKRTGEKVFLECVQDMDHENMFWYRQDPGLGLRLIYFSYDVKMKEKGDIPEGYSVSREKKERFSLILESASTNQTSMYLCASSKGTVVVSHNSLTFGAGSRLTVL.

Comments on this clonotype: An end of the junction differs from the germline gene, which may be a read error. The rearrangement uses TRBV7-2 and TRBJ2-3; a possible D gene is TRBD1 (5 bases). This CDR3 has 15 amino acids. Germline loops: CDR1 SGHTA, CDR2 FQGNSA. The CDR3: CASSLGGSSTATQYF. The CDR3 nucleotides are TGTGCCAGCAGCTTAGGGGGCAGTAGCACAGCTACGCAGTATTTT.

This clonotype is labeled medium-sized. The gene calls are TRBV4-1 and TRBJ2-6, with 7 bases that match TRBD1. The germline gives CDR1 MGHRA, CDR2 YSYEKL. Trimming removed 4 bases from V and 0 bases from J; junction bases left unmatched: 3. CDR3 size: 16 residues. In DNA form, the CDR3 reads TGCGCCAGCAGCCCCACAGGGGTCTCTGGGGCCAACGTCCTGACTTTC. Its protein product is CASSPTGVSGANVLTF.

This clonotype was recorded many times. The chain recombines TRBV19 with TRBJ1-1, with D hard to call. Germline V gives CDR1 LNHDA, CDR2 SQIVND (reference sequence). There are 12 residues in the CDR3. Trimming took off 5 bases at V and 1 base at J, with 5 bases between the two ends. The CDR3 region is CASSFQNTEAFF. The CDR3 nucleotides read TGTGCCAGTAGTTTCCAGAACACTGAAGCTTTCTTT.

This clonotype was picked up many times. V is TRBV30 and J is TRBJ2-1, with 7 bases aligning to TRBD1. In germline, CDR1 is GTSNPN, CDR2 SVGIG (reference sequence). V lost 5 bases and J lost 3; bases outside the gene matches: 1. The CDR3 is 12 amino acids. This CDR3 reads CAWGQVYNEQFF. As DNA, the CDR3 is TGTGCCTGGGGACAGGTCTACAATGAGCAGTTCTTC. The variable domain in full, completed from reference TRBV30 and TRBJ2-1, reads SQTIHQWPATLVQPVGSPLSLECTVEGTSNPNLYWYRQAAGRGLQLLFYSVGIGQISSEVPQNLSASRPQDRQFILSSKKLLLSDSGFYLCAWGQVYNEQFFGPGTRLTVL.

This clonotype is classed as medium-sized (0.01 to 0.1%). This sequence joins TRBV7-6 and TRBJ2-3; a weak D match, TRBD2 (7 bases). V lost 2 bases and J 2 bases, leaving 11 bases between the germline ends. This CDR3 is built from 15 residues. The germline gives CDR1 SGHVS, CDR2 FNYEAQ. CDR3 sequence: CASSLTGGDTDTQYF. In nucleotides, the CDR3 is TGTGCCAGCAGCTTAACGGGGGGCGACACAGATACGCAGTATTTT.

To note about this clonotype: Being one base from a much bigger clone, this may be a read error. CDR3 in DNA: TGTGCCAGCAGCCATGTGTACCGGGACTACTCCTACAGTGAGCAGTTCTTC. It yields the protein CASSHVYRDYSYSEQFF. The rearrangement links TRBV3-1 to TRBJ2-1; TRBD2 agrees at 7 bases. Looked up from germline, CDR1 is LGHDT and CDR2 is YNNKEL (reference sequence). This CDR3 comprises 17 residues.

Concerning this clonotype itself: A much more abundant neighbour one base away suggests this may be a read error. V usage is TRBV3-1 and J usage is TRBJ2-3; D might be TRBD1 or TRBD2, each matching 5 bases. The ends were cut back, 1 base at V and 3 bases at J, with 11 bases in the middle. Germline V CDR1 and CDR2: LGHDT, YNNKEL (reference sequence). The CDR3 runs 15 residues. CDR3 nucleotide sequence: TGTGCCAGCAGCCAAGGGGACGGGGCTACAGATACGCAGTATTTT. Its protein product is CASSQGDGATDTQYF.

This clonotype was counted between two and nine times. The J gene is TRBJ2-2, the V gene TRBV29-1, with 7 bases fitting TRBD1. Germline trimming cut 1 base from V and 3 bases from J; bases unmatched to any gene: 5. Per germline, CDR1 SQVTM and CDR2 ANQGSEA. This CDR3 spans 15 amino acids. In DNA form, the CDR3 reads TGCAGCGTTGAAGTAGGGGACAGCTACACCGGGGAGCTGTTTTTT. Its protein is CSVEVGDSYTGELFF.

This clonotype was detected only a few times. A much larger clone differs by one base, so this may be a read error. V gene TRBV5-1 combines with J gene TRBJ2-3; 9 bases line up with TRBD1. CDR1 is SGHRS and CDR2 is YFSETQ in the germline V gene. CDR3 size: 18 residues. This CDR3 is CASSATPGQGRGTATQYF. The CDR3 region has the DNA TGCGCCAGCAGCGCAACTCCCGGACAGGGGAGAGGCACAGCTACGCAGTATTTT. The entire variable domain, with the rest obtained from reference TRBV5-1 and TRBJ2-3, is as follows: KAGVTQTPRYLIKTRGQQVTLSCSPISGHRSVSWYQQTPGQGLQFLFEYFSETQRNKGNFPGRFSGRQFSNSRSEMNVSTLELGDSALYLCASSATPGQGRGTATQYFGPGTRLTVL.

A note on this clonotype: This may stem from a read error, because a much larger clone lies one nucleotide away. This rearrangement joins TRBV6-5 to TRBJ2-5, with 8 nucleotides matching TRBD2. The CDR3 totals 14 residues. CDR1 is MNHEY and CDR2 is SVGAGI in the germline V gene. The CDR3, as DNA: TGTGCCAGCAGCCGACGGGGGGGGGAAGAGACCCAGCACTTC. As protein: CASSRRGGEETQHF.

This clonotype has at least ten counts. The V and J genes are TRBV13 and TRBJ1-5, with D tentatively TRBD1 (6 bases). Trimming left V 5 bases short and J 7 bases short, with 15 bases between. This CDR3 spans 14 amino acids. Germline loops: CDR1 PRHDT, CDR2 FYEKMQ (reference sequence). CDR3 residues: CASSMHRAEQPQHF. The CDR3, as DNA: TGTGCCAGCAGCATGCACAGGGCAGAGCAGCCCCAGCATTTT.

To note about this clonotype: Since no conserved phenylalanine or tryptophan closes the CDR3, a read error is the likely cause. CDR3: CASSQEQGAITDTQYS. In nucleotides, the CDR3 is TGTGCCAGCAGCCAAGAACAGGGGGCAATCACAGATACGCAGTATTCT. This sequence joins TRBV3-1 and TRBJ2-3, with TRBD1 identical over 9 bases. The CDR3 runs to 16 residues. The junction had 3 bases not matched to a gene; V was cut back by 0 bases and J by 2 bases. CDR1 is LGHDT and CDR2 is YNNKEL in the germline V gene (reference sequence).

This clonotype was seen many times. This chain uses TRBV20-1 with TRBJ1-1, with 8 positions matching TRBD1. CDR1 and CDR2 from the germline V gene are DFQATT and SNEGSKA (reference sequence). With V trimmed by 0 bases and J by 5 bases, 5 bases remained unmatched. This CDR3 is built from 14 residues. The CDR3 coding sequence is TGCAGTGCTAGAGATCGGGGGACAGGAACTGAAGCTTTCTTT. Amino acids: CSARDRGTGTEAFF.